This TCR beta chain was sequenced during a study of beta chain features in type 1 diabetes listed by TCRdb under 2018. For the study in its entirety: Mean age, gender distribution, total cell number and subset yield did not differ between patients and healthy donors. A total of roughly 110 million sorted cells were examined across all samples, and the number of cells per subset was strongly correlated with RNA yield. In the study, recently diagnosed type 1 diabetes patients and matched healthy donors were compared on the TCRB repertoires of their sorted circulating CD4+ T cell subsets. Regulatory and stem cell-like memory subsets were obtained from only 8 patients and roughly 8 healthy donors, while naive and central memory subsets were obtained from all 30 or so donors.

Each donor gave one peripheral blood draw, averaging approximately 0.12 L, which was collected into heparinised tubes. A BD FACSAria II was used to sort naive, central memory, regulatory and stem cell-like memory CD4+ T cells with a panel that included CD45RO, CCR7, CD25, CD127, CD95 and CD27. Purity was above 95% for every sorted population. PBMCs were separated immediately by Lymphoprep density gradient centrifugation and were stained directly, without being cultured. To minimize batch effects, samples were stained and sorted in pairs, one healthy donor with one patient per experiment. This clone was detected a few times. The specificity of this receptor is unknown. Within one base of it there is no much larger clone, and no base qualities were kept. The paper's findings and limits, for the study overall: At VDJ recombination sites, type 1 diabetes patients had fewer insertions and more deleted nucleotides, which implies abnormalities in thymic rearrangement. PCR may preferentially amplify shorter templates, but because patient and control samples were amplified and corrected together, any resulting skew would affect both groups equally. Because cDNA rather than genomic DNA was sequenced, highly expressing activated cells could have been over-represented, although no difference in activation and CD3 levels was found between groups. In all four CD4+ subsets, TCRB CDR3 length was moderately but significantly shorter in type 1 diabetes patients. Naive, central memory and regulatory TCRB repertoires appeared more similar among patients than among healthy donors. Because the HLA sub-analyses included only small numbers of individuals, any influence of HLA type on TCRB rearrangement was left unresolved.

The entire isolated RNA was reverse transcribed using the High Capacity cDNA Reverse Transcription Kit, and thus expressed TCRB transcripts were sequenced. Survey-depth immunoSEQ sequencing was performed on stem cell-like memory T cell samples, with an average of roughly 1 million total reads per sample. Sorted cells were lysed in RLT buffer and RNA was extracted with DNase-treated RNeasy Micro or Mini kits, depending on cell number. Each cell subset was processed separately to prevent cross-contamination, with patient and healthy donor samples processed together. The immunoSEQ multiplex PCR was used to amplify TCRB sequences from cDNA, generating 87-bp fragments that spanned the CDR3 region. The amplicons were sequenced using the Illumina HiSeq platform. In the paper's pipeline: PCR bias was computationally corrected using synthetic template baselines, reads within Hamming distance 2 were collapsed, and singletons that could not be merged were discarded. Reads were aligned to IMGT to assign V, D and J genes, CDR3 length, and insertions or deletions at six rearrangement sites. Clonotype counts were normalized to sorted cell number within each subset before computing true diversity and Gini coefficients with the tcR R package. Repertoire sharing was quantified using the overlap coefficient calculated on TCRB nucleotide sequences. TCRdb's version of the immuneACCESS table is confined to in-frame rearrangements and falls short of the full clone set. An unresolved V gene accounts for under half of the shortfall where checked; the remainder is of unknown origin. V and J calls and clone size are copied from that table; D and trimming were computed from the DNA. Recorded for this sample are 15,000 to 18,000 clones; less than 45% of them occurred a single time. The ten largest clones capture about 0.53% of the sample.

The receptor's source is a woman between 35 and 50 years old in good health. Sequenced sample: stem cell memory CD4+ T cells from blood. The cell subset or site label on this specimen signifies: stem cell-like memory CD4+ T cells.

The nucleotide sequence reads TGTGCCAGCAGCTTGGGTGGACAGGGGATGGTTTCACCCCTCCACTTT. It codes for CASSLGGQGMVSPLHF. Here the chain combines TRBV7-2 and TRBJ1-6, with 9 bases matching TRBD1. According to the germline V gene, CDR1 reads SGHTA and CDR2 reads FQGNSA. V trim: 3 bases; J trim: 9 bases; unmatched bases: 9. The CDR3 goes from the cysteine to the phenylalanine over 16 residues. Just CDR3 DNA is preserved here, 48 bases in frame from base 1.